The 3 T cell receptor beta chains presented below share a single source sample, sequenced in a study of T cell responses to AZD1222 COVID-19 vaccine. Assay used: immunoSEQ multiplex PCR; TCRdb lists only in-frame clones, some missing. The sample consists of tens of thousands of clones, roughly 88% of them appearing once. Sequencing was performed on peripheral blood, taken 28 days after the second AZD1222 dose. The receptors derive from an adult who received the AZD1222 COVID-19 vaccine.

The chain uses TRBV19 and TRBJ1-5; D not certain. Germline V lookup: CDR1 LNHDA, CDR2 SQIVND (reference sequence). V was pared by 1 base and J by 0 bases, with 4 bases between. CDR3 size: 14 residues. CDR3: CASSIGDSNQPQHF. CDR3 nucleotides: TGTGCCAGTAGTATAGGGGATAGCAATCAGCCCCAGCATTTT.

V usage is TRBV28 and J usage is TRBJ2-3; D might be TRBD1 (6 bases). The CDR3 contains 17 residues. Germline V gives CDR1 MDHEN, CDR2 SYDVKM. Between the trimmed V and J ends, which lost 5 bases and 0 bases, there was a span of 18 bases. This CDR3 reads CASSTDRTGYSTDTQYF. The CDR3 region has the DNA TGTGCCAGCAGTACGGACCGAACAGGGTATAGCACAGATACGCAGTATTTT.

V gene TRBV25-1 combines with J gene TRBJ1-2; D remains ambiguous. V dropped 4 bases and J dropped 5 bases, with 8 bases sitting between them. There are 12 residues in the CDR3. Germline V gene data show CDR1 as MGHDK and CDR2 as SYGVNS. The CDR3 nucleotides read TGTGCCAGCAGTGGCGGACCATATGGCTACACCTTC. It translates to CASSGGPYGYTF.